One TCR beta chain is described in this entry. Other nucleotide sequences from this sample produce the same CDR3. The data originate from a study of blood T cell repertoires in COVID-19. Across the study: The cDNA or gDNA used as material had been derived from T cells, B-cell-depleted T cells, or PBMCs.

Participants' own reports of clinical history determined their cohort assignment. Before being deemed recovered, Cohort 3 donors had two negative PCRs, clearance, or symptom resolution. Methods used by the authors: Cell counts per sample came from amplifying reference gene primers. Libraries were prepared by immunoSEQ multiplex PCR; TCRdb keeps only in-frame clonotypes and omits some of them. D and trimming come from the DNA, and the V and J calls and clone size come from that table. The sample holds 230,000 or so clones; around 81% are singletons and the top ten take around 3.5%. The TCR was taken from a man aged 50 to 59 who had recovered from COVID-19. The specimen sequenced was PBMCs or T cells enriched from blood (not recorded which).

The CDR3 reads CASSAGQGYNSPLHF. The CDR3 nucleotides read TGTGCCAGCAGCGCTGGACAAGGGTATAATTCACCCCTCCACTTT. The rearrangement uses TRBV9 and TRBJ1-6, with D perhaps TRBD1 (5 bases). CDR3 length: 15 residues. V lost 3 bases and J 4 bases, leaving 11 bases between the germline ends. Germline V gene lookup returns CDR1 SGDLS and CDR2 YYNGEE.